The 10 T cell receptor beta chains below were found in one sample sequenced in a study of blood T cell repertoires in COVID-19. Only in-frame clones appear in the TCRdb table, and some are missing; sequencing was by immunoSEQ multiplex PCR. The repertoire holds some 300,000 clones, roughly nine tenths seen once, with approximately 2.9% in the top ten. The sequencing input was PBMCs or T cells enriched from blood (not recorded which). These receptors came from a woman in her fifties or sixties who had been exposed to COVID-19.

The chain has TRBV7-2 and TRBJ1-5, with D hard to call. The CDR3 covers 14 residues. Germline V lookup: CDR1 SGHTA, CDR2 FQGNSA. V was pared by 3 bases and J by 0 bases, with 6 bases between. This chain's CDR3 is CASSFHHSNQPQHF. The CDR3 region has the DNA TGTGCCAGCAGCTTTCATCATAGCAATCAGCCCCAGCATTTT.

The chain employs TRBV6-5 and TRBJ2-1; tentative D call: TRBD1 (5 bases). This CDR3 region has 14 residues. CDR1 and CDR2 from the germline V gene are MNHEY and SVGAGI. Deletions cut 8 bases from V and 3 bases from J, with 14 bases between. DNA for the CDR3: TGTGCCAGCCGTCGGCAGGGTCACTACAATGAGCAGTTCTTC. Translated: CASRRQGHYNEQFF.

CDR3 protein: CASSTRQGAWGQPQHF. The CDR3 DNA sequence: TGTGCCAGCAGTACTAGACAGGGGGCTTGGGGTCAGCCCCAGCATTTT. This rearrangement joins TRBV28 to TRBJ1-5; 10 bases map to TRBD1. V lost 5 bases to trimming and J lost 6 bases; unmatched junction nucleotides: 10. The CDR3 is 16 amino acids. The V gene's germline CDR1 is MDHEN and CDR2 SYDVKM.

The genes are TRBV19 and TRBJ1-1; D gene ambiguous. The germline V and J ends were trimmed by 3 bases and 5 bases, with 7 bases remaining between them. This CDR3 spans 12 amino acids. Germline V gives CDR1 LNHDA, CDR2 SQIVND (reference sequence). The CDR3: CASSMGGTEAFF. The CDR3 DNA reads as TGTGCCAGTAGTATGGGAGGTACTGAAGCTTTCTTT.

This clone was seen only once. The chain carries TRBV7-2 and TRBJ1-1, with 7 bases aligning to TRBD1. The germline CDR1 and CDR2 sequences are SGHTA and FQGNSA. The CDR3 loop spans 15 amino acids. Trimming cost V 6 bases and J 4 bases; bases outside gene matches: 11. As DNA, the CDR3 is TGTGCCAGCAGGCTCCGAACAGGGGATGCCACTGAAGCTTTCTTT. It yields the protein CASRLRTGDATEAFF.

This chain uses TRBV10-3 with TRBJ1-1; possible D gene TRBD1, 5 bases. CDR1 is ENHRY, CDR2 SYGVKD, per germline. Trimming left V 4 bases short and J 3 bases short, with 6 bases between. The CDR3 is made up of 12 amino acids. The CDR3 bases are TGTGCCATCAGTGGGGGGGACACTGAAGCTTTCTTT. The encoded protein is CAISGGDTEAFF.

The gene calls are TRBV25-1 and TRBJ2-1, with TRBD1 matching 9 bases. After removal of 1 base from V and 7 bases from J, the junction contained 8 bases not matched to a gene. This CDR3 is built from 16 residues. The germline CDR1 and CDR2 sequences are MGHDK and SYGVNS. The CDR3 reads CASSELGTGSGNEQFF. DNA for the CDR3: TGTGCCAGCAGTGAATTGGGGACAGGGTCAGGAAATGAGCAGTTCTTC.

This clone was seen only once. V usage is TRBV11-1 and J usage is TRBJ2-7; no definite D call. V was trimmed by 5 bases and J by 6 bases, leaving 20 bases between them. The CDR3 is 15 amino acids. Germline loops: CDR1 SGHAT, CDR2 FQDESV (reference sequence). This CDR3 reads CASSATRPRQSEQYF. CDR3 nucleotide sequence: TGTGCCAGCAGCGCGACTCGACCACGCCAGTCCGAGCAGTACTTC.

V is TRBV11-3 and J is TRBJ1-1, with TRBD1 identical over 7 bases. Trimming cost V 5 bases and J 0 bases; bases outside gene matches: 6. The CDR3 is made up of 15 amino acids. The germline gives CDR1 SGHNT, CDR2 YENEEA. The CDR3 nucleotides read TGTGCCAGCAGCCCAGGGGGATCTATGAACACTGAAGCTTTCTTT. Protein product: CASSPGGSMNTEAFF.

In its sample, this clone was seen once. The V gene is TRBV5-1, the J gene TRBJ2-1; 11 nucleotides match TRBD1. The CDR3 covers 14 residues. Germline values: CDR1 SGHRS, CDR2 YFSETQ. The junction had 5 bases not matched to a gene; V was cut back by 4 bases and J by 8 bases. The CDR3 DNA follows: TGCGCCAGCAGCCCCGGACAGGGGGCCTATGAGCAGTTCTTC. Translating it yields CASSPGQGAYEQFF.